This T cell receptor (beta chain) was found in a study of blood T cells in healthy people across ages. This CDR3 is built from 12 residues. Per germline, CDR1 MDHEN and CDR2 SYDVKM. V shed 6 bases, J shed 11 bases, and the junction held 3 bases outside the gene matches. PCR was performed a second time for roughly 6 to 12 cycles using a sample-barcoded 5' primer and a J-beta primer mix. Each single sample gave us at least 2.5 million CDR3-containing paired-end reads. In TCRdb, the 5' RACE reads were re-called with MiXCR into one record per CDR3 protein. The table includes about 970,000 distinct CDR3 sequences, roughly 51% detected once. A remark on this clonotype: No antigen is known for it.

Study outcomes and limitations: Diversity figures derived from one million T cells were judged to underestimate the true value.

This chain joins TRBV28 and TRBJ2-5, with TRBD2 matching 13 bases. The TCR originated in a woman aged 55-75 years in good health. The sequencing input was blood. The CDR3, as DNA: TGTGCCAGCAGAAAACTAGCGGGAGGGCAGTACTTC. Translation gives CASRKLAGGQYF.